The clone carrying this T cell receptor (beta chain) was seen a few times. Its matching antigen is unknown. The source material, RNA transcripts, was used to amplify TCR beta CDR3 regions. First-round RT-PCR with HTBI primers amplified the TCR CDR3 region. TCRdb reanalysed the multiplex PCR reads using MiXCR and keeps one entry per CDR3 protein. The sample contains 400,000 to 500,000 distinct CDR3 sequences, approximately 14% of which appear only once. This sample was included in a study of T cells in Graves' hyperthyroidism and ophthalmopathy. The study's findings and limits: The model anticipated ophthalmopathy a median about 6.5 months pre-onset. Most expanded thyroid clonotypes above 0.001 also appeared in blood.

This CDR3 comprises 16 residues. V was trimmed by 4 bases and J by 2 bases, leaving 16 bases between them. The germline V gene encodes CDR1 LGHDT and CDR2 YNNKEL (reference sequence). The chain combines TRBV3-1 with TRBJ2-3; D might be TRBD2 (5 bases). Sequences were obtained from blood. This TCR derives from a man in his late teens or twenties with Graves' ophthalmopathy. As DNA, the CDR3 is TGTGCCAGCAGCCCCATTCGGAGGAGTCCCACAGATACGCAGTATTTT. Protein sequence: CASSPIRRSPTDTQYF.